Listed below are T cell receptor beta chains from one sample, sequenced in a study of blood T cell repertoires in COVID-19. The table came from immunoSEQ multiplex PCR; TCRdb's copy has only in-frame clones and leaves some out. The repertoire holds about 110,000 clones, around 85% seen once, with 20% to 25% in the top ten. Sequenced sample: peripheral blood. The receptors stem from a man between 65 and 79 years old with active or convalescent COVID-19. Each CDR3 is given with its conserved first and last residue. A D gene is named only where the DNA matches it firmly. Size values are once, few and many counts, or a class for expanded clones, and some rows have none.

j_gene	d_gene	v_gene	abundance	CDR3nt	CDR3aa
TRBJ2-3	NA	TRBV7-3	NA	TGTGCCAGCAGCCAGGGTTCAGATACGCAGTATTTT	CASSQGSDTQYF
TRBJ2-5	TRBD2	TRBV5-4	NA	TGTGCCAGCAGACCTAGCGGGGGGCGGGAGACCCAGTACTTC	CASRPSGGRETQYF
TRBJ2-2	NA	TRBV5-1	once	TGCGCCAGCAGCTTCAGCGGTTTGAGCACCGGGGAGCTGTTTTTT	CASSFSGLSTGELFF
TRBJ2-7	TRBD1	TRBV6-6	NA	TGTGCCAGCCACCCGAGACAGGGGCCCTACGAGCAGTACTTC	CASHPRQGPYEQYF
TRBJ1-2	TRBD1	TRBV5-4	NA	TGTGCCAGCAGCGCCCATCCGGGACAGGGAGACTATGGCTACACCTTC	CASSAHPGQGDYGYTF
TRBJ2-5	TRBD1	TRBV7-8	NA	TGTGCCAGCAGCTCGACAGGGATCGAGACCCAGTACTTC	CASSSTGIETQYF
TRBJ1-2	NA	TRBV29-1	NA	TGCAGCGCTCCCCTTTCTAGGGGGGGCTACACCTTC	CSAPLSRGGYTF
TRBJ1-1	NA	TRBV9	NA	TGTGCCAGCAGCGTAGGGTCTATTGATGGCACTGAAGCTTTCTTT	CASSVGSIDGTEAFF
TRBJ1-4	TRBD1	TRBV2	NA	TGTGCCAGCAGGGAAGGGACAGTAGGAACTAATGAAAAACTGTTTTTT	CASREGTVGTNEKLFF
TRBJ2-7	TRBD2	TRBV19	NA	TGTGCCAGTAGTGGCGGGACTAGCGACTCCTACGAGCAGTACTTC	CASSGGTSDSYEQYF
TRBJ1-1	NA	TRBV19	NA	TGTGCCAGTAGTATAGGGGGAGAGTACACTGAAGCTTTCTTT	CASSIGGEYTEAFF
TRBJ1-1	TRBD1	TRBV5-1	NA	TGCGCCAGCAGCTCTGGGGCAGGGGGGATGAACACTGAAGCTTTCTTT	CASSSGAGGMNTEAFF
TRBJ2-3	NA	TRBV6-5	NA	TGTGCCAGCAGTTACGAGGCAGGGAAAGGCACAGATACGCAGTATTTT	CASSYEAGKGTDTQYF
TRBJ2-1	TRBD2	TRBV24-1	NA	TGTGCCACCAGTGACCCCTTAGCGGGAACACCTTACAATGAGCAGTTCTTC	CATSDPLAGTPYNEQFF
TRBJ1-1	NA	TRBV30	NA	TGTGCCTGGAGCCCAATCGGGGGCACTGAAGCTTTCTTT	CAWSPIGGTEAFF
TRBJ2-1	NA	TRBV2	NA	TGTGCCAGCAGTAAGGACATAGCGGCATACAATGAGCAGTTCTTC	CASSKDIAAYNEQFF
TRBJ1-6	TRBD1	TRBV7-9	NA	TGTGCCAGCAGCTCACGGACAGGGGAGGATTCACCCCTCCACTTT	CASSSRTGEDSPLHF
TRBJ2-5	NA	TRBV3-1/TRBV3-2	NA	TGTGCCAGCAGCCTAAACCGACTGAGGAAAGAGACCCAGTACTTC	CASSLNRLRKETQYF
TRBJ2-3	NA	TRBV4-1	NA	TGCGCCAGCAGCCTTCCAGCGAGGGCCGGAACAGATACGCAGTATTTT	CASSLPARAGTDTQYF
TRBJ1-1	NA	TRBV5-4	NA	TGTGCCAGCAGCTTGGCGGACAGCATGAACACTGAAGCTTTCTTT	CASSLADSMNTEAFF
TRBJ2-3	NA	TRBV7-2	NA	TGTGCCAGCAGCTTAAGCGTTGCTACGCAGTATTTT	CASSLSVATQYF
TRBJ1-2	TRBD1	TRBV5-6	NA	TGTGCCAGCAGCTTGGGACAGGGGGCTCGCGGCTACACCTTC	CASSLGQGARGYTF
TRBJ2-5	NA	TRBV19	NA	TGTGCCAGTAGTATAGATTTCGAGGAGACCCAGTACTTC	CASSIDFEETQYF
TRBJ2-3	TRBD1	TRBV5-1	NA	TGCGCCAGCAGCACAATGGGACAGGAGACGCAGTATTTT	CASSTMGQETQYF
TRBJ2-3	TRBD2	TRBV10-1	NA	TGCGCCAGCAGTGAAATAGCGGGAGAGAGGACAGATACGCAGTATTTT	CASSEIAGERTDTQYF
TRBJ2-7	TRBD2	TRBV27	few	TGTGCCAGCAGTCGCTCCTCTCCTAGCGGTACTTACGAGCAGTACTTC	CASSRSSPSGTYEQYF
TRBJ1-1	TRBD1	TRBV6-5	NA	TGTGCCAGCAGCAAGGACAGGCACACTGAAGCTTTCTTT	CASSKDRHTEAFF
TRBJ2-1	TRBD1	TRBV18	NA	TGTGCCAGCTCACCACGGATCCCGCGGACAGGGGTGGATGAGCAGTTCTTC	CASSPRIPRTGVDEQFF
TRBJ2-1	NA	TRBV11-2	NA	TGTGCCAGCAGCTTAGGCAGGGTAGCTGAGCAGTTCTTC	CASSLGRVAEQFF
TRBJ1-5	NA	TRBV4-2	NA	TGTGCCAGCAGCCAAGGACTGACTCTAAGCAATCAGCCCCAGCATTTT	CASSQGLTLSNQPQHF
TRBJ2-3	TRBD2	TRBV10-3	NA	TGTGCCATCAGTGGGACTAGCGGGAGGGGTACGCAGTATTTT	CAISGTSGRGTQYF
TRBJ2-3	TRBD2	TRBV5-1	NA	TGCGCCACCAGGGAGGGAGGTATTAGCACAGATACGCAGTATTTT	CATREGGISTDTQYF